These 14 T cell receptor beta chains came from one sample sequenced in a study of cytomegalovirus exposure and HLA in healthy donors (dated by TCRdb to 2017 to 2019). Library preparation employed the immunoSEQ multiplex PCR assay. For the multiplex PCR, a mixture combining 60 forward primers for TCR Vbeta segments and 13 reverse primers for TCR Jbeta segments was used. The clones in this table, taken by TCRdb from immuneACCESS, are in-frame only. Not every clone is retained; where verified, under half of the shortfall comes from an unresolved V gene, and the cause of the rest is unknown. Counted in this sample were about 120,000 clones; 70% to 80% of them appeared once. 2% to 3% of the sample is taken by the ten largest. The sequencing sample was made of PBMCs. Receptors originate from a female donor in good health and CMV-seronegative.

This clone came up a few times. The chain couples TRBV5-4 to TRBJ2-7, with unresolved D. The CDR3 spans 14 residues. The V and J ends lost 4 bases and 1 base respectively, with 12 bases between them. CDR1 is SGHNT, CDR2 YYREEE, per germline (reference sequence). The DNA for the CDR3 is TGTGCCAGCAGCCGTCCGGGTGGGTCCTACGAGCAGTACTTC. It yields the protein CASSRPGGSYEQYF.

The gene calls are TRBV2 and TRBJ2-1; TRBD1 matches 7 bases. Germline CDR1 is SNHLY and CDR2 is FYNNEI. With 7 bases clipped from V and 5 bases from J, the junction kept 8 bases outside the gene matches. The CDR3 sequence is 14 residues long. The CDR3 DNA is TGTGCCAGCACGGAAGGGGGCGTGAACAATGAGCAGTTCTTC. Translating gives CASTEGGVNNEQFF.

This chain joins TRBV5-6 and TRBJ2-5; D remains ambiguous. The CDR3 runs 13 residues. From germline, CDR1 is SGHDT and CDR2 YYEEEE. Trimming shortened V by 4 bases and J by 4 bases, and 11 bases separated the two germline ends. The CDR3, as DNA: TGTGCCAGCAGCAGAGGCAGTAGAGAGACCCAGTACTTC. Protein sequence: CASSRGSRETQYF.

The chain employs TRBV19 and TRBJ1-2; D is uncertain. Germline lookup yields CDR1 LNHDA and CDR2 SQIVND (reference sequence). With 1 base removed from V and 2 bases from J, the gap between germline ends came to 17 bases. The CDR3 runs 17 residues. The CDR3 loop reads CASSIGGLALSNYGYTF. The CDR3, as DNA: TGTGCCAGTAGTATAGGTGGACTCGCCCTGTCAAACTATGGCTACACCTTC.

This sequence joins TRBV13 and TRBJ1-2; D call uncertain. CDR1 and CDR2 (germline): PRHDT, FYEKMQ (reference sequence). Trimming stripped 5 bases from V and 7 bases from J, with 20 bases between. The CDR3 runs 15 residues. CDR3: CASSAGGQRLSGYTF. The DNA for the CDR3 is TGTGCCAGCAGCGCCGGAGGGCAACGTTTAAGTGGCTACACCTTC.

The chain combines TRBV11-2 with TRBJ2-7; TRBD1 matches 7 bases. The CDR3 sequence is 15 residues long. J was trimmed by 2 bases and V by 5 bases; bases with no gene match: 9. From germline, CDR1 is SGHAT and CDR2 FQNNGV. The CDR3 spells CASSSRDRLPYEQYF. CDR3 DNA: TGTGCCAGCAGCAGCCGGGACAGACTACCCTACGAGCAGTACTTC.

This rearrangement joins TRBV5-4 to TRBJ1-2; perhaps TRBD1 as D (5 bases). CDR1 and CDR2 from the germline V gene are SGHNT and YYREEE (reference sequence). V was trimmed by 4 bases and J by 2 bases, leaving 15 bases between them. This CDR3 has 15 amino acids. The CDR3 nucleotides read TGTGCCAGCAGCCAGGCCGGGGGGACCAACTATGGCTACACCTTC. Protein: CASSQAGGTNYGYTF.

This clone was observed once. The chain couples TRBV9 to TRBJ2-7; 8 bases match TRBD1. V was pared by 0 bases and J by 2 bases, with 7 bases of the junction left unmatched. Germline V gene data show CDR1 as SGDLS and CDR2 as YYNGEE. The CDR3 totals 16 residues. The CDR3 DNA reads TGTGCCAGCAGCGTAGGACCAGGACAGGGAGCCTACGAGCAGTACTTC. It translates to CASSVGPGQGAYEQYF.

This sequence joins TRBV18 and TRBJ1-1; weak D call: TRBD1 (6 bases). The CDR3 sequence is 13 residues long. Germline CDR1 KGHSH, CDR2 LQKENI. The V end lost 4 bases, the J end lost 4 bases, and 10 bases lay between the germline ends. This chain's CDR3 is CASSQGQLTEAFF. The CDR3 nucleotides read TGTGCCAGCTCACAAGGACAGCTCACTGAAGCTTTCTTT.

The chain couples TRBV9 to TRBJ2-7; D gene unclear. The CDR3 runs to 13 residues. V was trimmed by 0 bases and J by 1 base, leaving 5 bases between them. Germline V gives CDR1 SGDLS, CDR2 YYNGEE. The CDR3 loop reads CASSVAESYEQYF. The CDR3 nucleotides read TGTGCCAGCAGCGTAGCAGAATCCTACGAGCAGTACTTC.

This chain uses TRBV10-3 with TRBJ2-7; 10 bases match TRBD1. This CDR3 region has 15 residues. J was trimmed by 2 bases and V by 8 bases; bases with no gene match: 9. Germline V lookup: CDR1 ENHRY, CDR2 SYGVKD. The CDR3 nucleotides read TGTGCCATCTCCGAACCGGGACAGGGGACCTACGAGCAGTACTTC. Its protein product is CAISEPGQGTYEQYF.

The chain combines TRBV6-5 with TRBJ1-3; the D gene is possibly TRBD1 (6 bases). The germline CDR1 and CDR2 sequences are MNHEY and SVGAGI. CDR3 size: 15 residues. The germline V and J ends were trimmed by 2 bases and 1 base, with 9 bases remaining between them. DNA for the CDR3: TGTGCCAGCAGTTACACCACAGGGTCTGGAAACACCATATATTTT. Its translation is CASSYTTGSGNTIYF.

The genes are TRBV27 and TRBJ1-5; the D is unclear. Between the trimmed V and J ends, which lost 5 bases and 9 bases, there was a span of 17 bases. This CDR3 is built from 14 residues. Germline V lookup: CDR1 MNHEY, CDR2 SMNVEV (reference sequence). CDR3 in amino acids: CASSPGSQGGPQHF. The DNA for the CDR3 is TGTGCCAGCAGTCCGGGGTCCCAAGGCGGGCCCCAGCATTTT.

This clone was detected only a few times. CDR3 amino acids: CASSLTGGNTEAFF. The DNA of the CDR3 is TGTGCCAGCAGTCTGACAGGGGGGAACACTGAAGCTTTCTTT. The chain combines TRBV6-6 with TRBJ1-1; 9 bases are a match to TRBD1. Per the germline V gene, CDR1 is MNHNY and CDR2 is SVGAGI (reference sequence). This CDR3 is 14 amino acids long. V shed 5 bases, J shed 1 base, and the junction held 2 bases outside the gene matches.